This TCR beta chain was captured in a study of blood T cell repertoires in COVID-19. The wider study: Acute-phase and convalescent COVID-19 samples originated in the United States, Italy and Spain. The cDNA or gDNA used as material had been derived from T cells, B-cell-depleted T cells, or PBMCs.

Germline values: CDR1 SNHLY, CDR2 FYNNEI. The ends lost 3 bases at V and 4 bases at J; junction bases unmatched: 3. CDR3 length equals 14 residues. Original analysis: Estimation of nucleated cell counts relied on the amplification of reference gene primers. Using immunoSEQ multiplex PCR, the repertoire was profiled, and TCRdb retains in-frame clones only, with some absent. Clone size and the V and J calls come from that table; the DNA yielded D and trimming. The table records 100,000 or so clones, roughly 92% of them present only once. Patients at the Seattle site were enrolled during active infection and followed longitudinally.

V gene TRBV2 combines with J gene TRBJ2-4; 7 bases line up with TRBD1. Sequences were obtained from peripheral blood. This receptor was identified in a woman in her forties or fifties with COVID-19, enrolled during active disease. CDR3 region: CASSEGTEKNIQYF. DNA for the CDR3: TGTGCCAGCAGTGAGGGGACAGAGAAAAACATTCAGTACTTC.